This record covers a single TCR beta chain. This sample was included in a study of cytomegalovirus exposure and HLA in healthy donors. Trimming removed 5 bases from V and 6 bases from J; junction bases left unmatched: 7. Per the germline V gene, CDR1 is SGHNT and CDR2 is YENEEA. The CDR3 totals 15 residues. The PCR used 60 Vbeta and 13 Jbeta primers. In the authors' workflow: Unique TCR beta chains numbered approximately 80 million in a later analysis, with about 11 million shared. Measured with immunoSEQ multiplex PCR; TCRdb has only the in-frame clones, and not every one. That table is the source of V, J and clone size, and D and trimming were worked out from the DNA. The data contain over 100,000 clones, 75% to 90% of them singletons.

This chain uses TRBV11-3 with TRBJ2-1; 10 bases line up with TRBD1. The TCR sequence derives from a man aged 35 to 55 in good health and CMV-seronegative. Sequencing was performed on PBMCs. DNA for the CDR3: TGTGCCAGCAGCCCACGGACAGGGGGTCTCAATGAGCAGTTCTTC. It yields the protein CASSPRTGGLNEQFF. The whole variable domain, filled in from reference TRBV11-3 and TRBJ2-1, reads EAGVVQSPRYKIIEKKQPVAFWCNPISGHNTLYWYLQNLGQGPELLIRYENEEAVDDSQLPKDRFSAERLKGVDSTLKIQPAELGDSAVYLCASSPRTGGLNEQFFGPGTRLTVL.